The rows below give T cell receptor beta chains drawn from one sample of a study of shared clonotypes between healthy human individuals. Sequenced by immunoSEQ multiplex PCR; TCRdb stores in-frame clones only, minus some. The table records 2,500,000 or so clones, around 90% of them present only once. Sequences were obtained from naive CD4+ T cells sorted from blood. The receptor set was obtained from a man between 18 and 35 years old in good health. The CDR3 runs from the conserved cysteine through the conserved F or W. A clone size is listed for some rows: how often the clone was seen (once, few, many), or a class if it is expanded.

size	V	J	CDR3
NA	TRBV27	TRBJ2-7	CASSHRGEQYF
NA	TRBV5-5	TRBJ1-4	CASSLGPTIIEKLFF
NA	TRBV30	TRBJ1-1	CAWSVQVSTEAFF
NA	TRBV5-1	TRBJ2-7	CASRVGGSTSYEQYF
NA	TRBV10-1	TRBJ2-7	CASSAMAGGEQYF
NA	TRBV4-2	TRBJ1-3	CASSASPKSAGNTIYF
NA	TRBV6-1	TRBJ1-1	CASSEELPHTEAFF
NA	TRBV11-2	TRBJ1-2	CASSLARDRGSLFLGYTF
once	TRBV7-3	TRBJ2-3	CASSLTPGLPSLSTDTQYF
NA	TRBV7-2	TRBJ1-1	CASSSIWGSEAFF
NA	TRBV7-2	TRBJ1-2	CASSPGGTGNGYTF
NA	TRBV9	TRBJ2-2	CASSSRTGTGELFF
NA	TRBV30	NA	CAWSQGLAGYEQYF
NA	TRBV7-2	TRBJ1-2	CASSPGPGGYTF
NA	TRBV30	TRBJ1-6	CAWSSGYNSPLHF
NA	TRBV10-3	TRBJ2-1	CAITPGLADNEQFF
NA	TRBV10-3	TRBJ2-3	CAISESASGGASDTQYF
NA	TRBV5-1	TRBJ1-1	CASSLGQVGEAFF
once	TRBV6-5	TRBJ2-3	CASFAPGTDTQYF
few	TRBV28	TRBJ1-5	CASSLTNQPQHF